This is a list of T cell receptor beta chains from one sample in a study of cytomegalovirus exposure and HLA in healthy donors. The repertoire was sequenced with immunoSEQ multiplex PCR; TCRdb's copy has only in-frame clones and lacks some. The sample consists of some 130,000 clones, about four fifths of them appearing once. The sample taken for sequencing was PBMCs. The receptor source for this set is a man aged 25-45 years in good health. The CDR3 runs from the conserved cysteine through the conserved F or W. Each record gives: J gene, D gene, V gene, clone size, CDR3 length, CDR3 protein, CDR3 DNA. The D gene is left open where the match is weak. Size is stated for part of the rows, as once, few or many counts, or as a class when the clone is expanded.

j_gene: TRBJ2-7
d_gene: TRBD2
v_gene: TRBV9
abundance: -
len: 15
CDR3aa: CASSARTSGSYEQYF
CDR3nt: TGTGCCAGCAGCGCCCGTACTAGCGGATCCTACGAGCAGTACTTC

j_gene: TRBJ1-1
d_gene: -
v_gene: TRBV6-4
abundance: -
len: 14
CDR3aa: CASRPGGASTEAFF
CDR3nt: TGTGCCAGCAGGCCCGGGGGGGCGAGCACTGAAGCTTTCTTT

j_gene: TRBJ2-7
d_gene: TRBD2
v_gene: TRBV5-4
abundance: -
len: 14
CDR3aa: CASSWSGSSYEQYF
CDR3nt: TGTGCCAGCAGCTGGAGCGGGAGTTCTTACGAGCAGTACTTC

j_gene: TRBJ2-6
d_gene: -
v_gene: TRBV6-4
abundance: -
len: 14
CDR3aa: CASSNISGANVLTF
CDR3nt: TGTGCCAGCAGTAACATATCTGGGGCCAACGTCCTGACTTTC

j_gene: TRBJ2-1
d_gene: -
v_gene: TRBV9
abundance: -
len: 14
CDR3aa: CASSPPSDVTEQFF
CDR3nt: TGTGCCAGCAGCCCCCCTAGTGACGTGACTGAGCAGTTCTTC

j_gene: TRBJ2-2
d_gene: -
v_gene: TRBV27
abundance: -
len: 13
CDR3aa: CASSPTGPGELFF
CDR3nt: TGTGCCAGCAGTCCCACAGGGCCCGGGGAGCTGTTTTTT

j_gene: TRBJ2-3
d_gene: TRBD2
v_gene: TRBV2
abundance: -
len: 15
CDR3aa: CASSGPGGGTDTQYF
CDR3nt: TGTGCCAGCAGTGGCCCCGGGGGGGGCACAGATACGCAGTATTTT

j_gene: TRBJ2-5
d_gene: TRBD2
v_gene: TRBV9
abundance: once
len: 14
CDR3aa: CASSASGKQETQYF
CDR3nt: TGTGCCAGCAGCGCTAGCGGGAAGCAAGAGACCCAGTACTTC

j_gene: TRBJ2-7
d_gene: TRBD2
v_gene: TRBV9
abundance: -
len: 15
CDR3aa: CASSTTSGSPYEQYF
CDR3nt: TGTGCCAGCAGCACGACTAGCGGGAGCCCCTACGAGCAGTACTTC

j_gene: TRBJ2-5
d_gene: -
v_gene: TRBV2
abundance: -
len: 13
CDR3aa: CAILGARGETQYF
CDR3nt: TGTGCCATCTTGGGAGCACGGGGAGAGACCCAGTACTTC

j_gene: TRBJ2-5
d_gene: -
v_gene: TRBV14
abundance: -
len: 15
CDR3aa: CASSPLGSRVQTQYF
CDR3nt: TGTGCCAGCAGCCCCCTTGGGAGCCGGGTGCAGACCCAGTACTTC

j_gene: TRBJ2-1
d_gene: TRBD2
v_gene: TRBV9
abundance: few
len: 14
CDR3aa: CASSPRGRAGEQFF
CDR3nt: TGTGCCAGCAGCCCCCGGGGGAGGGCTGGGGAGCAGTTCTTC